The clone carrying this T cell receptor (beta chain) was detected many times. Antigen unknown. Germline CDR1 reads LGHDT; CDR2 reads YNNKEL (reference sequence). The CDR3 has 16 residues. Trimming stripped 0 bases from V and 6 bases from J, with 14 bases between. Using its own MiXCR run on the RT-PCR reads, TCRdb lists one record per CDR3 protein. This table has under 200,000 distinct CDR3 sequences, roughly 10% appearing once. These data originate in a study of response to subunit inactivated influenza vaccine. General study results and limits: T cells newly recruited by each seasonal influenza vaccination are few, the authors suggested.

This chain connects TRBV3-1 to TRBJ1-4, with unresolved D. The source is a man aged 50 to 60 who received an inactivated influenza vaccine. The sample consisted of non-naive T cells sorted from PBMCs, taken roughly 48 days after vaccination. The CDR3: CASSQDSGSRDEKLFF. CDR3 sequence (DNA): TGTGCCAGCAGCCAAGACAGTGGGAGTAGGGATGAAAAACTGTTTTTT.